This passage covers 28 T cell receptor beta chains from one sample sequenced in a study of T-cell reconstitution after alpha-beta-depleted transplantation in children (dated by TCRdb to about 2016). The sample's treatment or condition label is to be understood as: allogeneic hematopoietic cell transplantation with graft depleted of TCRalphabeta T cells and CD19 B cells. The method was PCR. Data came from an Illumina HiSeq 2500. To normalize quantification of the TCRbeta repertoire, the TCR libraries were built with molecular barcoding that relied on unique molecular identifiers. Using fastp at Q25 and MiXCR, TCRdb reprocessed the public reads and kept productive beta chains. Every CDR3 protein is listed once, alongside the most common genes and DNA of its rows. This sample comprises hundreds of thousands of distinct CDR3 sequences, around 14% of them detected only once. The ten largest clonotypes hold roughly 0.84% of the sample.

Specimen: PBMCs, collected before TCRalphabeta/CD19-depleted stem cell transplant. All receptors derive from a girl aged 2 to 9 with congenital amegakaryocytic thrombocytopenia, due to receive a stem cell transplant.

Ten or more counts support this clonotype. This chain connects TRBV29-1 to TRBJ2-1; D is undetermined. V was shortened by 0 bases and J by 10 bases, with 1 base between the two germline ends. Germline assignment: CDR1 SQVTM and CDR2 ANQGSEA. CDR3 size: 9 residues. The CDR3 sequence is CSVEEEQFF. CDR3 nucleotides: TGCAGCGTTGAAGAAGAGCAGTTCTTC.

At least ten counts were recorded for this clonotype. This rearrangement joins TRBV12-3 or TRBV12-4 to TRBJ1-1; D not certain. The CDR3 length is 14 residues. V lost 7 bases, J lost 3 bases, and 15 bases lay in between. Written as DNA, the CDR3 is TGTGCCAGCACCCTTACTGGGAGTGACACTGAAGCTTTCTTT. Translated, it gives CASTLTGSDTEAFF.

This clonotype was observed at least ten times. The chain recombines TRBV20-1 with TRBJ1-1; D is possibly TRBD1 (6 bases). The V end was cut by 6 bases, the J end by 1 base, with 12 bases between. Per germline, CDR1 DFQATT and CDR2 SNEGSKA (reference sequence). This CDR3 has 13 residues. The CDR3 region has the DNA TGCAGTGCCTTCAGGGGAACGAACACTGAAGCTTTCTTT. Protein: CSAFRGTNTEAFF.

The V call is TRBV9, the J call TRBJ1-1; the match to TRBD1 covers 8 bases. Germline loops: CDR1 SGDLS, CDR2 YYNGEE. The CDR3 spans 15 residues. Losses at the gene ends were 0 bases for V and 7 bases for J; bases not matched to a gene: 8. DNA for the CDR3: TGTGCCAGCAGCGTAGAGCCAGGGGGCCTCCTTGAAGCTTTCTTT. Protein sequence: CASSVEPGGLLEAFF.

Points on this clonotype: This may be a read error: a much more frequent sequence differs by one nucleotide. CDR3 sequence: CASSPNRGHTEALF. As DNA, the CDR3 is TGTGCCAGCTCGCCGAACAGGGGGCACACTGAAGCTCTCTTT. The chain combines TRBV18 with TRBJ1-1; 9 bases fit TRBD1. This CDR3 region has 14 residues. Germline V lookup: CDR1 KGHSH, CDR2 LQKENI.

This clonotype was counted ten times or more. The V and J genes are TRBV7-6 and TRBJ2-1, with 9 bases that match TRBD2. The V and J ends lost 5 bases and 6 bases, in that order; junction bases with no gene match: 14. Germline V gene lookup returns CDR1 SGHVS and CDR2 FNYEAQ. The CDR3 runs to 17 residues. CDR3 amino acids: CASSHDPRLAVLNEQFF. Written as DNA, the CDR3 is TGTGCCAGCAGCCATGACCCGAGACTAGCGGTTCTCAATGAGCAGTTCTTC.

Here the CDR3 DNA reads TGTGCCAGCTCACCATCCGGGTACGGCAATCAGCCCCAGCATTTT. This codes for CASSPSGYGNQPQHF. V is TRBV18 and J is TRBJ1-5; D is unresolved. This CDR3 has 15 amino acids. Germline V gene lookup returns CDR1 KGHSH and CDR2 LQKENI. V lost 2 bases and J lost 2, with 10 bases in between.

In its sample, this clonotype was seen many times. CDR3 protein: CASSFQPGLAGTGELFF. The CDR3 DNA sequence: TGCGCCAGCAGCTTCCAGCCGGGACTAGCGGGCACCGGGGAGCTGTTTTTT. V gene TRBV5-1 combines with J gene TRBJ2-2; 12 bases fit TRBD2. Germline CDR1 SGHRS, CDR2 YFSETQ. The CDR3 is made up of 17 amino acids. After removal of 2 bases from V and 4 bases from J, the junction contained 6 bases not matched to a gene.

This clonotype was picked up a small number of times. J is TRBJ2-4 and V is TRBV5-1, with D perhaps assigned TRBD1 or TRBD2 (5 bases each). Trimming stripped 2 bases from V and 10 bases from J, with 13 bases between. There are 13 residues in the CDR3. Germline lookup yields CDR1 SGHRS and CDR2 YFSETQ. The CDR3 here is CASSFDSGQIQYF. CDR3 coding DNA: TGCGCCAGCAGCTTCGACAGCGGACAAATTCAGTACTTC. Full variable domain (missing parts from reference TRBV5-1 and TRBJ2-4): KAGVTQTPRYLIKTRGQQVTLSCSPISGHRSVSWYQQTPGQGLQFLFEYFSETQRNKGNFPGRFSGRQFSNSRSEMNVSTLELGDSALYLCASSFDSGQIQYFGAGTRLSVL.

This clonotype was observed at least ten times. V is TRBV25-1 and J is TRBJ2-3, with a weak D call TRBD2 (6 bases). The germline gives CDR1 MGHDK, CDR2 SYGVNS. Trimming stripped 6 bases from V and 1 base from J, with 14 bases between. The CDR3 covers 15 residues. In DNA form, the CDR3 reads TGTGCCAGCAGATCTCGGGCTAGCGGCACAGATACGCAGTATTTT. It yields the protein CASRSRASGTDTQYF.

This clonotype was recorded a few times. The chain employs TRBV4-1 and TRBJ2-7, with 10 bases matching TRBD2. V lost 3 bases to trimming and J lost 7 bases; unmatched junction nucleotides: 6. This CDR3 is 14 amino acids long. In germline, CDR1 is MGHRA, CDR2 YSYEKL. The CDR3 region is CASSQPGAGGEQYF. The CDR3, as DNA: TGCGCCAGCAGCCAGCCGGGAGCGGGGGGGGAGCAGTACTTC.

This clonotype showed up many times. A read error may account for a junction end that differs from germline. The chain carries TRBV20-1 and TRBJ2-4, with 12 bases fitting TRBD2. The CDR3 consists of 13 residues. Germline values: CDR1 DFQATT, CDR2 SNEGSKA (reference sequence). The CDR3 nucleotides read TGCAGTGCTAGAGTATGGACTAGCGGGGCCCTAGACTTC. As protein: CSARVWTSGALDF.

This clonotype has more than one count but fewer than ten. This sequence joins TRBV20-1 and TRBJ1-2, with a tentative D call TRBD1 (5 bases). The CDR3 is made up of 13 amino acids. The germline gives CDR1 DFQATT, CDR2 SNEGSKA (reference sequence). V was cut by 3 bases and J by 7 bases, with 15 bases left in between. CDR3 sequence (DNA): TGCAGTGCTAGTTGGGGCGGGGGAGTTGGCTACACCTTC. This translates into CSASWGGGVGYTF.

This clonotype was seen a few times. This chain uses TRBV11-1 with TRBJ2-7; the match to TRBD2 covers 7 bases. V shed 5 bases and J 1 base; nucleotides not matched to a gene: 8. The CDR3 is 15 residues long. CDR1 is SGHAT and CDR2 is FQDESV in the germline V gene (reference sequence). The CDR3 DNA reads as TGTGCCAGCAGCACCCGAGGGCGGGAGTCCTACGAGCAGTACTTC. Residues: CASSTRGRESYEQYF.

CDR3 DNA: TGCAGCGTTGAACTGGTTGGCCAAAATACCTACGAGCAGTACTTC. Translation: CSVELVGQNTYEQYF. The rearrangement uses TRBV29-1 and TRBJ2-7; D is uncertain. The CDR3 runs 15 residues. V gave up 2 bases and J gave up 2 bases, with 16 bases separating them. Germline CDR1 reads SQVTM; CDR2 reads ANQGSEA.

This clonotype has a single count. This chain links TRBV4-1 with TRBJ2-7; the match to TRBD1 covers 7 bases. The CDR3 consists of 12 residues. J was trimmed by 7 bases and V by 1 base; bases with no gene match: 1. Germline CDR1 MGHRA, CDR2 YSYEKL. CDR3 coding DNA: TGCGCCAGCAGCCAAGTGGACAGGGAGCAGTACTTC. This translates into CASSQVDREQYF.

A word on this clonotype: A read error may explain this, as a much larger clone is one base away. V usage is TRBV7-9 and J usage is TRBJ2-2; D tentatively reads TRBD1 or TRBD2 (5 bases each). Germline values: CDR1 SEHNR, CDR2 FQNEAQ (reference sequence). CDR3 length: 13 residues. The CDR3 reads CASSSDSAGEPFF. As DNA, the CDR3 is TGTGCCAGCAGCTCCGACAGCGCCGGGGAGCCGTTTTTT.

This sequence joins TRBV19 and TRBJ1-5; TRBD1 aligns across 8 bases. Germline CDR1 and CDR2: LNHDA and SQIVND (reference sequence). This CDR3 has 17 amino acids. V was pared by 7 bases and J by 0 bases, with 11 bases of the junction left unmatched. The CDR3 loop reads CASTLRGQEYSNQPQHF. In DNA, the CDR3 is TGTGCCAGTACCCTCAGGGGACAGGAATATAGCAATCAGCCCCAGCATTTT.

This clonotype was counted at least ten times. This chain joins TRBV4-1 and TRBJ2-7; D gene ambiguous. From germline, CDR1 is MGHRA and CDR2 YSYEKL. The CDR3 is 14 amino acids. V was shortened by 5 bases and J by 0 bases, with 11 bases between the two germline ends. The CDR3 DNA is TGCGCCAGCAGCGGTGACGGTCTCTCCTACGAGCAGTACTTC. It is translated as CASSGDGLSYEQYF.

This clonotype was recorded at least ten times. The chain is built from TRBV20-1 and TRBJ1-5; D might be TRBD1 (6 bases). The V and J ends lost 3 bases and 1 base respectively, with 10 bases between them. The CDR3 has 14 residues. Germline V gives CDR1 DFQATT, CDR2 SNEGSKA (reference sequence). The CDR3 sequence is CSASLGGSNQPQHF. As DNA, the CDR3 is TGCAGTGCTAGCCTAGGGGGGAGCAATCAGCCCCAGCATTTT.

At least ten counts were recorded for this clonotype. The CDR3 loop reads CAWTGQESSGNTIYF. CDR3 DNA: TGTGCCTGGACCGGACAGGAGAGCTCTGGAAACACCATATATTTT. V is TRBV30 and J is TRBJ1-3; 7 nucleotides agree with TRBD1. The CDR3 has 15 residues. The V and J ends lost 4 bases and 0 bases, in that order; junction bases with no gene match: 6. Germline V gives CDR1 GTSNPN, CDR2 SVGIG (reference sequence).

The gene calls are TRBV12-3 or TRBV12-4 and TRBJ2-7, with TRBD1 as a possible D gene (6 bases). V was trimmed by 3 bases and J by 6 bases, leaving 15 bases between them. The CDR3 is 14 amino acids. Here the CDR3 reads CASSFSGRGGEQYF. Here the CDR3 DNA reads TGTGCCAGCAGTTTCTCCGGCAGGGGCGGCGAGCAGTACTTC.

About this clonotype: This may be a read error: a much more frequent sequence differs by one nucleotide. The genes are TRBV12-3 or TRBV12-4 and TRBJ2-2; tentatively, D is TRBD2 (5 bases). The CDR3 runs to 14 residues. This CDR3 is CASSLDSPTGELSF. DNA of the CDR3: TGTGCCAGCAGTTTAGACAGTCCCACCGGGGAGCTGTCTTTT.

The chain uses TRBV11-1 and TRBJ2-5; 10 bases agree with TRBD2. The germline gives CDR1 SGHAT, CDR2 FQDESV (reference sequence). The CDR3 has 17 amino acids. V lost 0 bases to trimming and J lost 1 base; unmatched junction nucleotides: 5. The CDR3 nucleotides read TGTGCCAGCAGCTTAGCGCTCGGACTAGCGGCCCAAGAGACCCAGTACTTC. The encoded protein is CASSLALGLAAQETQYF. Full variable domain (outside the CDR3, taken from reference TRBV11-1 and TRBJ2-5): EAEVAQSPRYKITEKSQAVAFWCDPISGHATLYWYRQILGQGPELLVQFQDESVVDDSQLPKDRFSAERLKGVDSTLKIQPAELGDSAMYLCASSLALGLAAQETQYFGPGTRLLVL.

This clonotype was observed at least ten times. The V gene is TRBV5-1, the J gene TRBJ2-2; the D is unclear. V shed 2 bases and J shed 3 bases, with 11 bases lying between them. Germline assignment: CDR1 SGHRS and CDR2 YFSETQ. CDR3 length: 15 residues. The CDR3 spells CASSFSGIDTGELFF. CDR3 nucleotide sequence: TGCGCCAGCAGCTTCAGTGGGATAGACACCGGGGAGCTGTTTTTT.

This clonotype was seen many times. This chain uses TRBV3-1 with TRBJ2-1, with D possibly being TRBD1 or TRBD2 (6 bases each). The CDR3 runs to 16 residues. Germline CDR1 reads LGHDT; CDR2 reads YNNKEL (reference sequence). Trimming took off 7 bases at V and 1 base at J, with 17 bases between the two ends. CDR3 bases: TGTGCCAGCAATTTGGGGGGCCCCGGGTCCTACAATGAGCAGTTCTTC. This sequence encodes CASNLGGPGSYNEQFF.

This clonotype was seen at least ten times. The chain combines TRBV7-9 with TRBJ2-2, with D possibly matching TRBD2 (7 bases). Trimming took 5 bases from V and 7 from J, leaving 23 bases between them. The CDR3 runs 17 residues. Germline values: CDR1 SEHNR, CDR2 FQNEAQ (reference sequence). CDR3 sequence reads: CASSPFEGEGRSGELFF. The CDR3, as DNA: TGTGCCAGCAGCCCATTTGAGGGGGAGGGCCGGAGCGGGGAGCTGTTTTTT.

This clonotype has only a few counts. CDR3 DNA sequence: TGTGCCAGCAGCTTACCCCTACGGCCGGGAACTAATGAAAAACTGTTTTTT. It translates to CASSLPLRPGTNEKLFF. The chain recombines TRBV11-2 with TRBJ1-4; D gene unclear. The CDR3 has 17 residues. V was clipped by 2 bases and J by 1 base, with 14 bases between them. CDR1 and CDR2 (germline): SGHAT, FQNNGV.